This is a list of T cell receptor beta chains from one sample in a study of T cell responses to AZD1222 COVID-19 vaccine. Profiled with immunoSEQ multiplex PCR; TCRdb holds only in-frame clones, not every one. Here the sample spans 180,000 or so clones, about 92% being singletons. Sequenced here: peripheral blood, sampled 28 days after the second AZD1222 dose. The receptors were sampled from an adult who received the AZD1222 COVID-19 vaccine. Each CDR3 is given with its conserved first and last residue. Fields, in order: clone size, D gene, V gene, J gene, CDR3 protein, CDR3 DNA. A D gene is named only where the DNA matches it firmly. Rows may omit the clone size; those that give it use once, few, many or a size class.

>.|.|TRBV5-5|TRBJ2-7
CASSLTPGTSYEQYF
TGTGCCAGCAGCTTGACCCCGGGGACCTCCTACGAGCAGTACTTC
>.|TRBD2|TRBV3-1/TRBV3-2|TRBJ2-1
CASSPRSGSSNNEQFF
TGTGCCAGCAGCCCCCGCAGCGGGAGTTCTAACAATGAGCAGTTCTTC
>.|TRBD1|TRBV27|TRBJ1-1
CASRPSGGTEAFF
TGTGCCAGCAGACCTTCAGGGGGCACTGAAGCTTTCTTT
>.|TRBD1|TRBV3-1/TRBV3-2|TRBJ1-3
CASSDTDRVYGNTIYF
TGTGCCAGCAGCGATACCGACAGGGTCTATGGAAACACCATATATTTT
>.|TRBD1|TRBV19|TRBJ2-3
CASSMSGGLTDTQYF
TGTGCCAGTAGTATGTCAGGGGGCTTAACAGATACGCAGTATTTT
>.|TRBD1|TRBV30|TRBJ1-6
CAWSLKGADNSPLHF
TGTGCCTGGAGTTTAAAGGGGGCTGATAATTCACCCCTCCACTTT
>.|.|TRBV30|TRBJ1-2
CAWWQSVDGYTF
TGTGCCTGGTGGCAGTCCGTAGATGGCTACACCTTC
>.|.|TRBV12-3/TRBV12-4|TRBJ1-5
CASSLALDQPQHF
TGTGCCAGCAGTTTAGCGCTCGATCAGCCCCAGCATTTT
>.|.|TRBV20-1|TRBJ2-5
CSASLAETQYF
TGCAGTGCTAGTCTTGCGGAGACCCAGTACTTC
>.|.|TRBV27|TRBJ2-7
CASSPGDGLYEQYF
TGTGCCAGCAGTCCAGGGGACGGACTCTACGAGCAGTACTTC
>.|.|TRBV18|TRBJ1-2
CASSPPGQNYGYTF
TGTGCCAGCTCACCACCCGGGCAGAACTATGGCTACACCTTC
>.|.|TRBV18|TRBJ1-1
CASSPLDIDTEAFF
TGTGCCAGCTCACCACTTGACATAGACACTGAAGCTTTCTTT
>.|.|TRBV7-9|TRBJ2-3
CASSPGAGEEGTQYF
TGTGCCAGCAGCCCAGGGGCAGGGGAGGAAGGTACGCAGTATTTT
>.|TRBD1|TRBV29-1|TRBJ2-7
CSVAYRPGGWAYEQYF
TGCAGCGTTGCGTATCGGCCAGGGGGCTGGGCCTACGAGCAGTACTTC
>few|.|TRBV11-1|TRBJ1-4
CASSLGWNEKLFF
TGTGCCAGCAGCTTAGGATGGAATGAAAAACTGTTTTTT
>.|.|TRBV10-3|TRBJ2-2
CAIRVENTGELFF
TGTGCCATCAGGGTAGAGAACACCGGGGAGCTGTTTTTT
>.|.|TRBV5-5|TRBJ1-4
CASSLARTEKLFF
TGTGCCAGCAGCTTGGCCCGGACTGAAAAACTGTTTTTT
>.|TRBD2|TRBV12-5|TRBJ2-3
CARPGGGTDTQYF
TGTGCTAGGCCCGGGGGGGGCACAGATACGCAGTATTTT
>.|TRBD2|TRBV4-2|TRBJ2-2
CASSQDSGGAGELFF
TGTGCCAGCAGCCAAGATAGCGGGGGGGCCGGGGAGCTGTTTTTT
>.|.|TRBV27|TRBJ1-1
CASGRAGSNTEAFF
TGTGCCAGCGGGAGAGCAGGTTCGAACACTGAAGCTTTCTTT
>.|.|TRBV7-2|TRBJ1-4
CASSLVGDNEKLFF
TGTGCCAGCAGCTTGGTGGGTGACAATGAAAAACTGTTTTTT
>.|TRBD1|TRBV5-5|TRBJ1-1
CASRGGQVWGTEAFF
TGTGCCAGCAGGGGAGGACAGGTTTGGGGCACTGAAGCTTTCTTT
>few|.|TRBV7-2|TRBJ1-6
CASSPSHGSSYNSPLHF
TGTGCCAGCAGCCCGTCGCACGGGAGCTCCTATAATTCACCCCTCCACTTT
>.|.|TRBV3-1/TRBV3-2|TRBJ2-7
CASGGPWEQYF
TGTGCCAGCGGCGGACCTTGGGAGCAGTACTTC
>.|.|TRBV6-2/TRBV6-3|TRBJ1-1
CASSQTPNTEAFF
TGTGCCAGCAGCCAAACACCGAACACTGAAGCTTTCTTT
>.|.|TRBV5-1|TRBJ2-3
CASSLPSALRGTDTQYF
TGCGCCAGCAGCTTGCCGTCGGCTCTTAGGGGCACAGATACGCAGTATTTT
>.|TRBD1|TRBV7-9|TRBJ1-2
CASSFGQGANYGYTF
TGTGCCAGCAGCTTCGGGCAGGGGGCCAACTATGGCTACACCTTC
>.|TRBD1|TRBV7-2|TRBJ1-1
CASKGQGGVMNTEAFF
TGTGCCAGCAAGGGACAGGGAGGGGTCATGAACACTGAAGCTTTCTTT
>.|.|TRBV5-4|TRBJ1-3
CASSLDSSGNTIYF
TGTGCCAGCAGCTTGGACAGCTCTGGAAACACCATATATTTT
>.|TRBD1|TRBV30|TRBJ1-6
CAWSVQGYNSPLHF
TGTGCCTGGAGTGTACAGGGGTATAATTCACCCCTCCACTTT
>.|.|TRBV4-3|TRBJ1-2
CASSQDGGNYGYTF
TGCGCCAGCAGCCAAGATGGCGGAAACTATGGCTACACCTTC
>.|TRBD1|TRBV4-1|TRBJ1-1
CASSPDRGLGNTEAFF
TGCGCCAGCAGCCCAGACAGGGGGCTGGGGAACACTGAAGCTTTCTTT
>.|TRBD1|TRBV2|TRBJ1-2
CASSTSPGGDYGYTF
TGTGCCAGCAGTACCTCCCCAGGGGGCGACTATGGCTACACCTTC
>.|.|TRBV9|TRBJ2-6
CASSPALSGANVLTF
TGTGCCAGCAGCCCCGCCCTAAGTGGGGCCAACGTCCTGACTTTC
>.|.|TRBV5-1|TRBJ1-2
CASSLAIEGAYGYTF
TGCGCCAGCAGCTTGGCCATAGAAGGGGCGTATGGCTACACCTTC
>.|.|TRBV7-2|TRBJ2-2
CASSPGRRLTGELFF
TGTGCCAGCAGTCCCGGAAGAAGATTAACCGGGGAGCTGTTTTTT
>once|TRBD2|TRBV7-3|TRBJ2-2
CASSLGGKLPPGELFF
TGTGCCAGCAGCTTGGGGGGGAAGTTGCCCCCCGGGGAGCTGTTTTTT
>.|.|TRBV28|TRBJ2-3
CASSPRLLSGEDTQYF
TGTGCCAGCAGTCCGCGACTCCTCTCAGGAGAAGATACGCAGTATTTT
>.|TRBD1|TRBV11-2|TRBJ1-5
CASSLAGTGAGQPQHF
TGTGCCAGCAGCTTAGCCGGGACAGGGGCGGGGCAGCCCCAGCATTTT
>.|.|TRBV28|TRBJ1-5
CASSWGPNVGNQPQHF
TGTGCCAGCAGTTGGGGGCCAAATGTCGGTAATCAGCCCCAGCATTTT
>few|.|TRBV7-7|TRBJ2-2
CASSLGAASTGELFF
TGTGCTAGCAGCTTAGGCGCGGCGAGCACCGGGGAGCTGTTTTTT
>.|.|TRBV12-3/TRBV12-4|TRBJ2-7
CASSLGAYEQYF
TGTGCCAGCAGTTTAGGGGCCTACGAGCAGTACTTC
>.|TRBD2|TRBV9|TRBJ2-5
CASSVEGGRVETQYF
TGTGCCAGCAGCGTAGAAGGCGGGAGAGTAGAGACCCAGTACTTC
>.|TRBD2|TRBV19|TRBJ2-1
CASSPRVAGNNEQFF
TGTGCCAGTAGCCCCCGGGTAGCGGGTAATAATGAGCAGTTCTTC
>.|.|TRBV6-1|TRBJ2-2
CASSDYGPANTGELFF
TGTGCCAGCAGTGATTACGGGCCAGCAAACACCGGGGAGCTGTTTTTT
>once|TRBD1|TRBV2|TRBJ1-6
CASSRGGQDNSPLHF
TGTGCCAGCAGTCGGGGTGGACAGGATAATTCACCCCTCCACTTT
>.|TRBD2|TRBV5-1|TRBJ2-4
CASSLDSPGGKNIQYF
TGCGCCAGCAGCTTGGACAGTCCGGGGGGCAAAAACATTCAGTACTTC
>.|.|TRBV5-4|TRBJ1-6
CASSLELGRGDSPLHF
TGTGCCAGCAGCTTGGAACTTGGCAGGGGAGATTCACCCCTCCACTTT
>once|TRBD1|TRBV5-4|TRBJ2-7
CASSWGTGEYEQYF
TGTGCCAGCAGCTGGGGGACAGGGGAGTACGAGCAGTACTTC
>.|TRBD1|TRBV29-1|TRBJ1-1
CSVAGTEEAFF
TGCAGCGTTGCCGGGACAGAAGAAGCTTTCTTT
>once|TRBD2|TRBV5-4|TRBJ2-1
CASSDGRAGRFNEQFF
TGTGCCAGCAGCGACGGGAGGGCAGGGAGGTTCAATGAGCAGTTCTTC
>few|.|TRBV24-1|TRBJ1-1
CATSATTNTEAFF
TGTGCCACCAGCGCGACGACTAACACTGAAGCTTTCTTT
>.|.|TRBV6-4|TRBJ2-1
CASSQGSYNEQFF
TGTGCCAGCAGCCAGGGGTCCTACAATGAGCAGTTCTTC
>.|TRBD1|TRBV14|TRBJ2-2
CASSQGQGWLSGELFF
TGTGCCAGCAGCCAAGGACAGGGTTGGTTATCCGGGGAGCTGTTTTTT
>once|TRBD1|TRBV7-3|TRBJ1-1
CASSLTSGTDTEAFF
TGTGCCAGCAGCTTAACGTCCGGGACAGACACTGAAGCTTTCTTT
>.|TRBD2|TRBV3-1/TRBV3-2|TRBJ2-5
CASSRSPRASGTRETQYF
TGTGCCAGCAGCCGCTCCCCACGGGCTAGCGGGACACGAGAGACCCAGTACTTC